This TCR beta chain was captured in a study of Graves' ophthalmopathy and Graves' hyperthyroidism (dated by TCRdb to the late 2010s). About the investigation overall: Hyperthyroidism was defined as stable when no progression to ophthalmopathy occurred within 18 months of follow-up. To explore V-J signatures distinguishing ophthalmopathy from hyperthyroidism, a discovery set of 100 patients (roughly 44 ophthalmopathy, over 55 stable hyperthyroidism) was enrolled. In five to seven hyperthyroidism patients, T-cell repertoires of thyroid tissue and blood were compared. For independent validation, a separate cohort was made up of around 18 hyperthyroidism patients plus 17 patients who later progressed from hyperthyroidism to ophthalmopathy. After sampling, hyperthyroidism patients received methimazole starting at 30 mg daily, and ophthalmopathy patients received high-dose intravenous methylprednisolone. The study used signatures of the TCR beta repertoire to tell Graves' ophthalmopathy apart from Graves' hyperthyroidism and to predict which patients would progress to ophthalmopathy. In total, under 150 blood samples were TCR-sequenced: 43 ophthalmopathy, around 75 hyperthyroidism and some 17 hyperthyroidism-to-ophthalmopathy patients.

General conclusions and limits of the study: In validation, the model predicted ophthalmopathy progression with 55% to 71% sensitivity and 72% to 80% specificity; some 13 predicted patients were CT-confirmed with GO in a median of roughly 6.8 months. No statistical method was used to set the sample size in advance, and the investigators knew which group each participant was assigned to. In cross-validation, the 13-signature model distinguished ophthalmopathy from stable hyperthyroidism with approximately 85% sensitivity and approximately 81% specificity, and in the test set the corresponding values were 80% and 75%. Most expanded thyroid clonotypes with a frequency above 0.001 also appeared in blood, which suggests that blood repertoires may reflect the immune response in the thyroid.

Hyperthyroidism patients were newly diagnosed, with disease duration under 2 months, and aged 18 to 65 years. Anyone with other autoimmune diseases, uncontrolled infections, pregnancy or lactation was excluded from the study. Clinical symptoms, serum thyroxine, TRAb, thyroid ultrasound and orbital computed tomography were used for diagnosis. Total RNA was extracted using Trizol reagent, and RNA quality was checked on an Agilent 2100 Bioanalyzer. Including the terminal cysteine and phenylalanine, the CDR3 comprises 14 residues. Solely the CDR3 DNA is kept, with 42 bases framed from the first base. The germline V gene encodes CDR1 SGHTA and CDR2 FQGNSA. For this chain, trimming is 5 bases at the V end and 10 bases at the J end, and the number of junction bases without a gene match is 8. Details on this clonotype: Its cognate antigen has yet to be identified. Base qualities were left out, and no much larger clone turns up one base away.

For repertoire sequencing, the TCR beta CDR3 regions were amplified from RNA transcripts. The first round was an RT-PCR using HTBI primers with the Qiagen OneStep RT-PCR kit, and this first round was followed by a second-round multiplex PCR, then size selection and purification. Libraries were sequenced paired-end with 100 bp reads on an Illumina HiSeq2000. Per the original workflow: SOAPnuke was used to process the reads, removing any read that contained adapters or uncalled bases, had a mean Phred below 15, or lacked an exact match to the constant primer or identifier. High-quality paired reads were merged with COPE v1.2.5. Unique nucleotide sequences were defined as clonotypes and aligned to IMGT TRB V, D and J references using MiTCR v1.1. Only V-J combinations with frequency above 0.0001 were analysed, covering about 99% of repertoires. For each V-J combination, a TCR clonal expansion and chaos score was defined as F50 clonal expansion divided by the chaos observed in the TCRdist matrix. Features were reduced by Welch's t-statistics and random forest to around 13 V-J combinations, which fed a naive Bayes classifier. The Morisita-Horn index was used to measure how similar the thyroid and blood repertoires were. TCRdb trimmed the raw reads at Q25, called clones with MiXCR and kept productive beta chains. Each entry is one CDR3 protein sequence, shown with its most common DNA and genes. The V and J calls reflect TCRdb's pipeline rather than the authors' work. The sample table lists more than 1,000,000 distinct CDR3 sequences, 35% to 40% of them with a count of one. The top ten constitute 11% of the sample.

The sequence came from an adult man with Graves' hyperthyroidism. Sample: peripheral blood or thyroid tissue (not recorded which). The chain is made from TRBV7-2 and TRBJ2-6, and 7 junction bases match TRBD2. The nucleotide sequence is TGTGCCAGCAGCCCCAGCTTGGGAGGGAACGTCCTGACTTTC. Its product reads: CASSPSLGGNVLTF.